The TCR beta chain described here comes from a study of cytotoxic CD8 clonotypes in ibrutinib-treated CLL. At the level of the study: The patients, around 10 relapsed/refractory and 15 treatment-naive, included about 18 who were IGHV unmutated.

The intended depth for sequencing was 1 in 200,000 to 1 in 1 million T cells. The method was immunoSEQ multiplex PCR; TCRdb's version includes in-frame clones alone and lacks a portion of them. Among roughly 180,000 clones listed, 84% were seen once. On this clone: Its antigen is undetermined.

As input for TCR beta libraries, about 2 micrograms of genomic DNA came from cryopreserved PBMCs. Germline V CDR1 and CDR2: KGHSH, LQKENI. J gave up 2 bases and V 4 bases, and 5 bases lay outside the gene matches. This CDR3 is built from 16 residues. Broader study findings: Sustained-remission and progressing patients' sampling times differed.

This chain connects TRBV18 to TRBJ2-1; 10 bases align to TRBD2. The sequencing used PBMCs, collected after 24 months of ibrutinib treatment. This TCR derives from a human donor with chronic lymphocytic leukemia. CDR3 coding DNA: TGTGCCAGCTCACGTAGACTAGCGGGTACCTACAATGAGCAGTTCTTC. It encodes CASSRRLAGTYNEQFF.